A selection of T cell receptor beta chains follows, all from one sample in a study of cytomegalovirus exposure and HLA in healthy donors. The protocol was immunoSEQ multiplex PCR, while the TCRdb copy is restricted to in-frame clones and leaves out a portion. The table includes 150,000 to 200,000 clones, roughly 73% detected once. The specimen sequenced was PBMCs. The origin of the receptors is a female donor in good health and CMV-seronegative. Each CDR3 is given with its conserved first and last residue. A D gene is named only where the DNA matches it firmly.

J gene: TRBJ1-1; V gene: TRBV7-9; D gene: .; CDR3 protein: CSSSSLEGVGTEAFF
J gene: TRBJ1-1; V gene: TRBV19; D gene: .; CDR3 protein: CASSTPRGSHHRAFF
J gene: TRBJ1-5; V gene: TRBV2; D gene: .; CDR3 protein: CASKEGNQPQHF
J gene: TRBJ2-1; V gene: TRBV7-3; D gene: TRBD2; CDR3 protein: CASSLMGTSGGAGSYNEQFF
J gene: TRBJ2-1; V gene: TRBV7-3; D gene: .; CDR3 protein: CASSLDSTVRSYNEQFF
J gene: TRBJ2-2; V gene: TRBV4-3; D gene: TRBD1; CDR3 protein: CASSQDTGADGELFF
J gene: TRBJ2-1; V gene: TRBV11-3; D gene: .; CDR3 protein: CASSLEADDDEQFF
J gene: TRBJ2-7; V gene: TRBV5-6; D gene: TRBD1; CDR3 protein: CASSLGQGFHEQYF
J gene: TRBJ2-3; V gene: TRBV7-9; D gene: .; CDR3 protein: CASSLTGLGTDTQYF
J gene: TRBJ1-1; V gene: TRBV29-1; D gene: .; CDR3 protein: CSVDGNTEAFF
J gene: TRBJ1-5; V gene: TRBV19; D gene: .; CDR3 protein: CASSKGQPKRQPQHF
J gene: TRBJ2-7; V gene: TRBV28; D gene: TRBD1; CDR3 protein: CASSFWGQGSYEQYF
J gene: TRBJ2-7; V gene: TRBV12-5; D gene: TRBD2; CDR3 protein: CASGQSAGGVTYEQYF
J gene: TRBJ2-5; V gene: TRBV30; D gene: .; CDR3 protein: CAWTPGLQETQYF
J gene: TRBJ2-1; V gene: TRBV4-2; D gene: .; CDR3 protein: CASSQDRRSSYNEQFF
J gene: TRBJ2-7; V gene: TRBV28; D gene: TRBD1; CDR3 protein: CASSPGQTSYEQYF
J gene: TRBJ2-3; V gene: TRBV7-9; D gene: .; CDR3 protein: CASSLVTGYLDTQYF
J gene: TRBJ2-6; V gene: TRBV7-2; D gene: .; CDR3 protein: CASSFARTANSGANVLTF
J gene: TRBJ2-3; V gene: TRBV5-1; D gene: TRBD2; CDR3 protein: CASSLVAGLTDTQYF
J gene: TRBJ2-7; V gene: TRBV6-4; D gene: .; CDR3 protein: CASSDFIRVQSYEQYF
J gene: TRBJ1-3; V gene: TRBV9; D gene: .; CDR3 protein: CASSLIGGYSGNTIYF
J gene: TRBJ2-4; V gene: TRBV15; D gene: .; CDR3 protein: CATSREGDKGNIQYF